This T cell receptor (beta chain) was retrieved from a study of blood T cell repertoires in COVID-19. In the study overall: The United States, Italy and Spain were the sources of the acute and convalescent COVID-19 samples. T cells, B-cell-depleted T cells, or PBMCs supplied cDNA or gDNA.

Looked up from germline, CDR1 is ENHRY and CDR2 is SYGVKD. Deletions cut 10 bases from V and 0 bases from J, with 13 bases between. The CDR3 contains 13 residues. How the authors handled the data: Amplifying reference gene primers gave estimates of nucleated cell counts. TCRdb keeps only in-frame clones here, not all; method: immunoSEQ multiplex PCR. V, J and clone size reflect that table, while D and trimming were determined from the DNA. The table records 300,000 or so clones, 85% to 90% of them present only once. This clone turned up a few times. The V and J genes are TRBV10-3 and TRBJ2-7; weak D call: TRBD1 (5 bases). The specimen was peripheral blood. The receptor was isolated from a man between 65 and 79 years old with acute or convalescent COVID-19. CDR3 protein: CANQQAHSYEQYF. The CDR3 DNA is TGTGCCAACCAACAGGCCCACTCCTACGAGCAGTACTTC.